A single sample gave rise to the 13 T cell receptor beta chains below, sequenced in a study of beta chain features in type 1 diabetes. Their antigens are not known. Findings and limits, study-wide: Researchers report that Type 1 diabetes patients had moderately but significantly shorter TCRB CDR3s across all four CD4+ subsets.

Sequenced material consisted of expressed TCRB transcripts (all of the isolated RNA was reverse transcribed). Sequencing was performed with immunoSEQ multiplex PCR; in TCRdb, only in-frame clones are kept and a portion is missing. The table lists about 340,000 clones, 13% of them singletons. The sample taken for sequencing was naive CD4+ T cells from blood. The receptor source for this set is a woman between 18 and 29 years old with type 1 diabetes.

The chain links TRBV6-6 to TRBJ2-7; 14 bases are a match to TRBD2. V lost 6 bases, J lost 10 bases, and 14 bases stayed unmatched. Per the germline V gene, CDR1 is MNHNY and CDR2 is SVGAGI (reference sequence). The CDR3 consists of 16 residues. Written as DNA, the CDR3 is TGTGCCAGCAGCTTGGGACTAGCGGGAGAACCCTACGGCCAGTACGTC. Protein product: CASSLGLAGEPYGQYV.

This clone has a handful of counts. J is TRBJ1-1 and V is TRBV14; 9 bases are a match to TRBD1. The junction had 6 bases not matched to a gene; V was cut back by 6 bases and J by 4 bases. CDR1 and CDR2 (germline): SGHDN, FVKESK. CDR3 size: 14 residues. CDR3 amino acids: CASRLLTGGTEAFF. The CDR3 nucleotides are TGTGCCAGCAGACTACTGACAGGGGGCACTGAAGCTTTCTTT.

This chain joins TRBV5-4 and TRBJ1-2, with TRBD1 matching 9 bases. CDR3 size: 15 residues. Germline V gene data show CDR1 as SGHNT and CDR2 as YYREEE (reference sequence). After removal of 3 bases from V and 3 bases from J, the junction contained 6 bases not matched to a gene. The CDR3 region has the DNA TGTGCCAGCAGCTCCCCTACAGGGGGCCACTATGGCTACACCTTC. It yields the protein CASSSPTGGHYGYTF.

The chain carries TRBV30 and TRBJ1-5, with D tentatively TRBD1 (6 bases). The germline CDR1 and CDR2 sequences are GTSNPN and SVGIG (reference sequence). V shed 0 bases and J shed 0 bases, with 9 bases lying between them. The length of the CDR3 is 15 residues. CDR3 DNA sequence: TGTGCCTGGAGTGTGGGACACCATAGCAATCAGCCCCAGCATTTT. This codes for CAWSVGHHSNQPQHF.

The V and J genes are TRBV5-1 and TRBJ1-1, with TRBD1 matching over 7 bases. The CDR3 is 14 residues long. The ends lost 4 bases at V and 10 bases at J; junction bases unmatched: 13. Germline CDR1 reads SGHRS; CDR2 reads YFSETQ. CDR3 sequence: CASSPGDSGKGAFF. In DNA form, the CDR3 reads TGCGCCAGCAGCCCCGGGGACAGTGGGAAAGGAGCTTTCTTT.

A few counts support this clone. The V and J genes are TRBV15 and TRBJ1-4; TRBD1 agrees at 7 bases. With 4 bases clipped from V and 8 bases from J, the junction kept 10 bases outside the gene matches. Germline V CDR1 and CDR2: LNHNV, YYDKDF (reference sequence). The CDR3 has 15 amino acids. In nucleotides, the CDR3 is TGTGCCACCAGCATCTCCGGGTCCAGGGGGGAAAAACTGTTTTTT. Its translation is CATSISGSRGEKLFF.

V and J are TRBV6-5 and TRBJ1-1; 9 nucleotides agree with TRBD1. V trimming: 1 base; J trimming: 1 base; junction bases outside the gene matches: 1. The CDR3 runs 15 residues. CDR1 and CDR2 (germline): MNHEY, SVGAGI. CDR3 sequence reads: CASSYWGQGNTEAFF. The CDR3 nucleotides are TGTGCCAGCAGTTACTGGGGACAGGGGAACACTGAAGCTTTCTTT.

This clone was counted between two and nine times. The chain couples TRBV29-1 to TRBJ1-2; 8 positions match TRBD1. CDR1 is SQVTM, CDR2 ANQGSEA, per germline. Germline trimming cut 6 bases from V and 2 bases from J; bases unmatched to any gene: 8. The CDR3 runs to 14 residues. This CDR3 reads CSVGPTGENYGYTF. As DNA, the CDR3 is TGCAGCGTAGGCCCGACAGGGGAGAACTATGGCTACACCTTC.

A few counts support this clone. The V and J genes are TRBV2 and TRBJ2-7; 10 bases agree with TRBD2. V dropped 7 bases and J dropped 4; count of bases not matched to a gene: 10. Germline CDR1 and CDR2: SNHLY and FYNNEI. The CDR3 runs to 15 residues. The CDR3 bases are TGTGCCAGCAAGGGGGGACTAGCGATAACTTACGAGCAGTACGTC. Its translation: CASKGGLAITYEQYV.

In this sample, this clone turned up a few times. For the CDR3, the DNA is TGTGCCAGCAGCTTCCTAGCGGGAGTCGTTTCGGATACGCAGTATTTT. It is translated as CASSFLAGVVSDTQYF. The chain combines TRBV7-2 with TRBJ2-3; 10 bases align to TRBD2. Looked up from germline, CDR1 is SGHTA and CDR2 is FQGNSA. The J segment lost 6 bases and the V segment lost 3 bases, leaving 9 bases of the junction unmatched. CDR3 length: 16 residues. Based on the CDR3 plus reference TRBV7-2 and TRBJ2-3, the full variable domain is GAGVSQSPSNKVTEKGKDVELRCDPISGHTALYWYRQSLGQGLEFLIYFQGNSAPDKSGLPSDRFSAERTGGSVSTLTIQRTQQEDSAVYLCASSFLAGVVSDTQYFGPGTRLTVL.

This clone has just a few counts. The gene calls are TRBV6-6 and TRBJ2-5, with D perhaps TRBD1 (6 bases). The germline CDR1 and CDR2 sequences are MNHNY and SVGAGI (reference sequence). This CDR3 spans 16 amino acids. V was cut by 2 bases and J by 3 bases, with 16 bases left in between. The CDR3 is CASSYLSIQGKETQYF. The CDR3 DNA sequence: TGTGCCAGCAGTTACCTCTCGATACAGGGTAAAGAGACCCAGTACTTC.

This clone was observed a handful of times. The chain employs TRBV6-6 and TRBJ2-7; D gene ambiguous. CDR1 and CDR2 from the germline V gene are MNHNY and SVGAGI (reference sequence). Between the trimmed V and J ends, which lost 0 bases and 0 bases, there was a span of 12 bases. This CDR3 has 16 residues. CDR3 in DNA: TGTGCCAGCAGTTACTCGAAGCGAACGAGCTCCTACGAGCAGTACTTC. The encoded protein is CASSYSKRTSSYEQYF.

The CDR3 DNA reads as TGTGCCACCAGCAGAGATCTAGCAGGGGCCAACGAGCAGTACTTC. As protein: CATSRDLAGANEQYF. This chain links TRBV15 with TRBJ2-7; a weak D match, TRBD1 (6 bases). Trimming pared 0 bases from V and 5 bases from J, leaving 14 bases between. The CDR3 spans 15 residues. Germline loops: CDR1 LNHNV, CDR2 YYDKDF (reference sequence).